Listed below are T cell receptor beta chains from one sample, sequenced in a study of T cell responses to AZD1222 COVID-19 vaccine. Repertoires were generated with immunoSEQ multiplex PCR, while TCRdb's copy carries only in-frame clones and drops some. The sample consists of under 200,000 clones, almost 90% of them appearing once. Sequences were derived from peripheral blood, sampled on day 0 of AZD1222 vaccination. These receptors were obtained from an adult in good health. CDR3s include the opening cysteine and the closing phenylalanine or tryptophan. D genes are given only for firm matches. The size field is filled for only some rows; it gives once, few, many or a size class.

j_gene,v_gene,abundance,d_gene,CDR3nt,CDR3aa
TRBJ1-1,TRBV29-1,-,-,TGCAGCGTTGAGGGGCAGATGAACACTGAAGCTTTCTTT,CSVEGQMNTEAFF
TRBJ2-3,TRBV5-1,-,TRBD2,TGCGCCAGCAGCGGGACTAGCGGGAATGCTAAAGATACGCAGTATTTT,CASSGTSGNAKDTQYF
TRBJ1-1,TRBV6-6,once,TRBD1,TGTGCCAGCAGGATTACAGGGGACACTGAAGCTTTCTTT,CASRITGDTEAFF
TRBJ1-1,TRBV3-1/TRBV3-2,few,TRBD1,TGTGCCAGCAGCCATGGACAGGGCACTGAAGCTTTCTTT,CASSHGQGTEAFF
TRBJ2-1,TRBV19,-,TRBD2,TGTGCCAGTAGTATCCGCGGGGGCTACAATGAGCAGTTCTTC,CASSIRGGYNEQFF
TRBJ2-2,TRBV6-5,-,-,TGTGCCAGCACTCGATTGACCGGGGAGCTGTTTTTT,CASTRLTGELFF
TRBJ1-1,TRBV30,-,TRBD1,TGTGCCTGGAGTCCTCCAGGGGGGAACACTGAAGCTTTCTTT,CAWSPPGGNTEAFF
TRBJ2-2,TRBV28,-,TRBD1,TGTGCCACCGAGAGGGACAGGGGGCTACAGACCGGGGAGCTGTTTTTT,CATERDRGLQTGELFF
TRBJ2-7,TRBV4-1,once,-,TGCGCCAGCAGCCACCGATACGAGGAAAACTACGAGCAGTACTTC,CASSHRYEENYEQYF
TRBJ2-1,TRBV7-9,few,TRBD2,TGTGCCAGCAGCCCCCCCTTTAGACTAGCGGGAGTAGTTGGGGGGCAGTTCTTC,CASSPPFRLAGVVGGQFF
TRBJ2-3,TRBV2,-,-,TGTGCCTCTTTGTACGTTTCGAGCACAGATACGCAGTATTTT,CASLYVSSTDTQYF
TRBJ2-6,TRBV2,-,TRBD1,TGTGCCAGCCCACCGGACAGGGCACCCTCTGGGGCCAACGTCCTGACTTTC,CASPPDRAPSGANVLTF
TRBJ1-1,TRBV18,-,-,TGTGCCAGCTCACCACCGTACATGAAGAACACTGAAGCTTTCTTT,CASSPPYMKNTEAFF
TRBJ2-7,TRBV29-1,-,-,TGCAGCGTTCGACACGGGGACCACGAGCAGTACTTC,CSVRHGDHEQYF
TRBJ1-1,TRBV5-6,-,-,TGTGCCAGCAGCTTGGGGGGCCCTTTTGAAGCTTTCTTT,CASSLGGPFEAFF
TRBJ1-2,TRBV6-2/TRBV6-3,-,-,TGTGCCAGCAGTTACTCAACAATGGGGGAGAGCTACACCTTC,CASSYSTMGESYTF
TRBJ1-6,TRBV7-2,-,-,TGTGCCAGCAGCTTAGCGGGGAGTTCACCCCTCCACTTT,CASSLAGSSPLHF
TRBJ2-2,TRBV7-9,-,-,TGTGCCAGCACCAGGGGGGGCGCGAGGGCCGGGGAGCTGTTTTTT,CASTRGGARAGELFF
TRBJ2-2,TRBV12-5,-,-,TGTGCTAGTGGGGGGGACACCGGGGAGCTGTTTTTT,CASGGDTGELFF
TRBJ2-2,TRBV2,-,-,TGTGCCAGCACTTCACAGGGTGCGGGGGAGCTGTTTTTT,CASTSQGAGELFF